The rows below give T cell receptor beta chains drawn from one sample of a study of vaccination effects on CD4 cells after COVID-19. These TCRs are of unknown antigen specificity. Clones were sequenced by immunoSEQ multiplex PCR, and TCRdb holds only the in-frame ones, with some missing. Of 24,000 or so clones in the sample, 73% were seen once. The source was CD4+ T cells from PBMCs cultured with SARS-CoV-2 spike peptides, collected before COVID-19 vaccination. These receptors originate from a human donor who received a COVID-19 vaccine. Each CDR3 is given with its conserved first and last residue. Fields, in order: CDR3 length, J gene, V gene, clone size, D gene, CDR3 protein, CDR3 DNA. The D gene is left open where the match is weak. The size field is filled for only some rows; it gives once, few, many or a size class.

length: 13; J: TRBJ2-7; V: TRBV12-3/TRBV12-4; size: .; D: .; CDR3: CASREDGAYEQYF; DNA: TGTGCCAGCAGGGAGGACGGAGCCTACGAGCAGTACTTC
length: 12; J: TRBJ2-7; V: TRBV19; size: few; D: .; CDR3: CASSEGSSVQYF; DNA: TGTGCCAGTAGCGAGGGCAGTTCGGTGCAGTACTTC
length: 13; J: TRBJ1-5; V: TRBV6-5; size: .; D: .; CDR3: CASRPDRNQPQHF; DNA: TGTGCCAGCAGACCCGACAGGAATCAGCCCCAGCATTTT
length: 18; J: TRBJ2-3; V: TRBV4-1; size: .; D: .; CDR3: CASSHRTRGGEQGNTQYF; DNA: TGCGCCAGCAGCCACCGTACCCGGGGGGGCGAACAGGGGAATACGCAGTATTTT
length: 15; J: TRBJ2-5; V: TRBV10-1; size: .; D: TRBD2; CDR3: CASSRAGAVQETQYF; DNA: TGCGCCAGCAGCAGAGCGGGGGCTGTGCAAGAGACCCAGTACTTC
length: 16; J: TRBJ1-5; V: TRBV9; size: .; D: TRBD1; CDR3: CASSVGEGASSQPQHF; DNA: TGTGCCAGCAGCGTAGGCGAGGGGGCATCAAGTCAGCCCCAGCATTTT
length: 13; J: TRBJ2-7; V: TRBV2; size: few; D: TRBD1; CDR3: CASGGQGSYEQYF; DNA: TGTGCCAGCGGGGGACAGGGATCCTACGAGCAGTACTTC
length: 14; J: TRBJ2-5; V: TRBV7-7; size: .; D: .; CDR3: CASSSLTYQETQYF; DNA: TGTGCCAGCAGCTCCCTAACTTACCAAGAGACCCAGTACTTC
length: 13; J: TRBJ2-7; V: TRBV6-1; size: once; D: .; CDR3: CASSPGIYYEQYF; DNA: TGTGCCAGCAGTCCAGGGATTTACTACGAGCAGTACTTC
length: 15; J: TRBJ2-7; V: TRBV5-5; size: .; D: TRBD2; CDR3: CASSWGLAGAYEQYF; DNA: TGTGCCAGCAGCTGGGGACTAGCGGGAGCGTACGAGCAGTACTTC
length: 16; J: TRBJ2-7; V: TRBV7-9; size: .; D: TRBD1; CDR3: CASSLWDSIDSYEQYF; DNA: TGTGCCAGCAGCTTGTGGGACAGCATAGACTCCTACGAGCAGTACTTC
length: 14; J: TRBJ2-3; V: TRBV7-8; size: .; D: TRBD1; CDR3: CASSPRTGAGTQYF; DNA: TGTGCCAGCAGCCCCCGGACAGGGGCCGGTACGCAGTATTTT
length: 15; J: TRBJ1-1; V: TRBV11-2; size: .; D: TRBD1; CDR3: CASSLTGTGNTEAFF; DNA: TGTGCCAGCAGCCTGACCGGGACAGGGAACACTGAAGCTTTCTTT
length: 14; J: TRBJ1-6; V: TRBV5-1; size: .; D: .; CDR3: CASSFTGKDSPLHF; DNA: TGCGCCAGCAGCTTTACAGGGAAGGATTCACCCCTCCACTTT
length: 13; J: TRBJ1-2; V: TRBV5-1; size: few; D: TRBD1; CDR3: CASSPTGGVGYTF; DNA: TGCGCCAGCAGCCCCACAGGGGGTGTTGGCTACACCTTC
length: 15; J: TRBJ2-1; V: TRBV5-1; size: .; D: .; CDR3: CASSLSITQGNEQFF; DNA: TGCGCCAGCAGCTTGTCAATTACCCAGGGCAATGAGCAGTTCTTC
length: 15; J: TRBJ2-7; V: TRBV5-1; size: once; D: .; CDR3: CASSFMLSGVYEQYF; DNA: TGCGCCAGCAGCTTCATGCTATCGGGGGTCTACGAGCAGTACTTC
length: 15; J: TRBJ1-4; V: TRBV10-2; size: .; D: .; CDR3: CASSEPTKSESKLFF; DNA: TGCGCCAGCAGTGAGCCGACAAAGTCGGAATCAAAACTGTTTTTT
length: 14; J: TRBJ1-1; V: TRBV11-1; size: .; D: .; CDR3: CASSFDGWGTEAFF; DNA: TGTGCCAGCAGCTTTGACGGGTGGGGGACTGAAGCTTTCTTT
length: 16; J: TRBJ2-2; V: TRBV5-1; size: few; D: TRBD1; CDR3: CASSLTGARNTGELFF; DNA: TGCGCCAGCAGCCTTACAGGGGCCCGGAACACCGGGGAGCTGTTTTTT
length: 13; J: TRBJ2-7; V: TRBV18; size: once; D: .; CDR3: CASSGQNSYEQYF; DNA: TGTGCCAGCTCAGGACAGAACTCCTACGAGCAGTACTTC
length: 15; J: TRBJ2-3; V: TRBV5-1; size: .; D: TRBD2; CDR3: CASTPGGLRTDTQYF; DNA: TGCGCCAGCACTCCGGGGGGGTTGCGCACAGATACGCAGTATTTT